This T cell receptor beta chain was identified in a study of blood T cell repertoires in COVID-19. Study information: The United States, Italy and Spain provided the acute and convalescent COVID-19 samples. The analysed material was cDNA or gDNA that came from T cells, B-cell-depleted T cells, or PBMCs.

Germline V lookup: CDR1 SGHVS, CDR2 FQNEAQ. This CDR3 region has 17 residues. With 4 bases clipped from V and 5 bases from J, the junction kept 11 bases outside the gene matches. In the original workflow: For nucleated cells, counts were estimated from reference gene primer amplification. Profiling relied on immunoSEQ multiplex PCR, and the TCRdb table lists in-frame clones only, not all of them. Clone size and V and J calls were adopted from that table, with D and trimming inferred from the DNA. The sample yields under 150,000 clones, about nine tenths seen once. Material: peripheral blood. The receptor's source is a man aged 45-65 years with active or convalescent COVID-19. This chain uses TRBV7-8 with TRBJ2-5; TRBD1 aligns across 12 bases. DNA of the CDR3: TGTGCCAGCAGCTATTACCCCGGGACAGGGGGCACGGAGACCCAGTACTTC. Amino acid sequence: CASSYYPGTGGTETQYF. The variable domain in full, with the rest retrieved from reference TRBV7-8 and TRBJ2-5, is GAGVSQSPRYKVAKRGQDVALRCDPISGHVSLFWYQQALGQGPEFLTYFQNEAQLDKSGLPSDRFFAERPEGSVSTLKIQRTQQEDSAVYLCASSYYPGTGGTETQYFGPGTRLLVL.